This is a list of T cell receptor beta chains from one sample in a study of cytotoxic CD8 clonotypes in ibrutinib-treated CLL. The method was immunoSEQ multiplex PCR; TCRdb's version includes in-frame clones alone and lacks a portion of them. Here the sample spans 15,000 to 20,000 clones, over 75% being singletons. The material was PBMCs, obtained before ibrutinib treatment. The receptors originated from a human donor with chronic lymphocytic leukemia. Each CDR3 is given with its conserved first and last residue. Each record gives: V gene, D gene, clone size, J gene, CDR3 protein, CDR3 DNA. The D gene is left open where the match is weak. Clone size is given for some rows only: seen once, a few or many times, or a class if the clone is expanded.

TRBV18	TRBD1	few	TRBJ1-1	CASSPQTGLGEAFF	TGTGCCAGCTCACCTCAGACAGGGTTGGGTGAAGCTTTCTTT
TRBV6-6	NA	once	TRBJ1-1	CASSYLGGTEAFF	TGTGCCAGCAGTTACCTCGGGGGCACTGAAGCTTTCTTT
TRBV2	NA	once	TRBJ1-3	CASSDVPVSGNTIYF	TGTGCCAGCAGTGATGTCCCGGTATCTGGAAACACCATATATTTT
TRBV7-9	NA	NA	TRBJ2-5	CASSLFLGSQYF	TGTGCCAGCAGCTTATTCCTCGGATCCCAGTACTTC
TRBV6-1	TRBD1	NA	TRBJ1-5	CASSEVTRRWPGGVHQPQHF	TGTGCCAGCAGTGAAGTCACTCGGCGTTGGCCAGGGGGCGTCCATCAGCCCCAGCATTTT
TRBV7-9	NA	NA	TRBJ1-3	CASSSGNTIYF	TGTGCCAGTTCGAGTGGAAACACCATATATTTT
TRBV15	NA	few	TRBJ2-3	CATSRDKLTDTQYF	TGTGCCACCAGCAGAGATAAGCTCACAGATACGCAGTATTTT
TRBV7-2	NA	NA	TRBJ1-4	CASSLGQGYEKLFF	TGTGCCAGCAGCTTAGGCCAGGGCTATGAAAAACTGTTTTTT
TRBV9	NA	NA	TRBJ2-1	CASSVALGKGVDYNEQFF	TGTGCCAGCAGCGTAGCCTTGGGTAAGGGAGTCGACTACAATGAGCAGTTCTTC
TRBV18	NA	NA	TRBJ1-1	CASSSSVGTEAFF	TGTGCCAGCTCGTCCAGTGTTGGCACTGAAGCTTTCTTT
TRBV28	NA	few	TRBJ1-6	CASSLNPYNSPLHF	TGTGCCAGCAGCCTTAACCCCTATAATTCACCCCTCCACTTT
TRBV11-2	NA	NA	TRBJ1-6	CASSQEGNSPLHF	TGTGCCAGCAGCCAGGAGGGTAACTCACCCCTCCACTTT
TRBV25-1	NA	NA	TRBJ1-1	CASSDRRNMNTEAFF	TGTGCCAGCAGTGATCGCAGGAACATGAACACTGAAGCTTTCTTT
TRBV20-1	NA	NA	TRBJ1-2	CSARKYGYTF	TGCAGTGCTAGAAAATATGGCTACACCTTC
TRBV28	TRBD1	NA	TRBJ2-7	CASKTGDYEQYF	TGTGCCAGCAAGACAGGGGACTACGAGCAGTACTTC
TRBV5-1	TRBD2	NA	TRBJ2-1	CASSPGLAGPYEQFF	TGCGCCAGCAGCCCCGGACTAGCGGGGCCGTATGAGCAGTTCTTC
TRBV19	TRBD1	NA	TRBJ2-1	CASSVPGQGWNEQFF	TGTGCCAGTAGTGTTCCGGGACAGGGTTGGAATGAGCAGTTCTTC
TRBV18	NA	NA	TRBJ1-1	CASSRTAPLNTEAFF	TGTGCCAGCTCGCGGACAGCACCTCTGAACACTGAAGCTTTCTTT
TRBV6-1	TRBD2	NA	TRBJ2-5	CVSFAGENQETQYF	TGTGTTAGCTTTGCGGGGGAGAATCAAGAGACCCAGTACTTC
TRBV6-5	NA	NA	TRBJ1-3	CASPLSLNTIYF	TGTGCCAGCCCGCTGTCTCTAAACACCATATATTTT
TRBV9	NA	NA	TRBJ2-6	CASSVQGNLLPGANVLTF	TGTGCCAGCAGCGTACAGGGGAACCTTCTTCCTGGGGCCAACGTCCTGACTTTC
TRBV10-2	NA	few	TRBJ2-3	CASRPGGSTDTQYF	TGCGCCAGCAGGCCTGGGGGTAGCACAGATACGCAGTATTTT
TRBV6-5	TRBD1	NA	TRBJ2-7	CASSLPGQGYYEQYF	TGTGCCAGCAGTTTACCGGGACAGGGGTATTACGAGCAGTACTTC
TRBV2	NA	few	TRBJ1-5	CASSRGLGDQPQHF	TGTGCCAGCAGCCGAGGACTTGGTGATCAGCCCCAGCATTTT
TRBV5-6	NA	NA	TRBJ2-7	CASSLVLNYEQYF	TGTGCCAGCAGCTTGGTCCTCAACTACGAGCAGTACTTC
TRBV29-1	NA	once	TRBJ2-3	CSVAGGPGTQYF	TGCAGCGTCGCGGGTGGGCCAGGTACGCAGTATTTT
TRBV18	TRBD2	NA	TRBJ2-3	CASSNRLADGDTQYF	TGTGCCAGCTCAAATCGGCTAGCGGATGGAGATACGCAGTATTTT
TRBV29-1	NA	NA	TRBJ2-3	CSVGRDSIEGYTDTQYF	TGCAGCGTTGGACGGGACTCAATAGAGGGGTATACAGATACGCAGTATTTT
TRBV6-1	NA	NA	TRBJ1-4	CASRGISTNEKLFF	TGTGCCAGCAGGGGAATTTCAACTAATGAAAAACTGTTTTTT
TRBV19	NA	NA	TRBJ1-3	CASSRQSSGNTIYF	TGTGCCAGTAGTAGACAGAGCTCTGGAAACACCATATATTTT
TRBV7-9	NA	once	TRBJ2-3	CASSPNADTDTQYF	TGTGCCAGCAGCCCTAACGCCGACACAGATACGCAGTATTTT
TRBV7-8	NA	NA	TRBJ1-6	CASSLRGQANSPLHF	TGTGCCAGCAGCTTAAGGGGACAAGCAAATTCACCCCTCCACTTT
TRBV7-2	NA	few	TRBJ2-7	CASSLGRGTTYEQYF	TGTGCCAGCAGCTTGGGGCGGGGGACAACCTACGAGCAGTACTTC
TRBV19	NA	once	TRBJ2-5	CASSISAGNDWETQYF	TGTGCCAGTAGTATCTCCGCAGGGAACGATTGGGAGACCCAGTACTTC
TRBV11-2	NA	NA	TRBJ2-7	CASSHPGWAREQYF	TGTGCCAGCAGCCACCCTGGATGGGCGCGGGAGCAGTACTTC
TRBV4-3	NA	NA	TRBJ2-2	CASSQVLGALTGELFF	TGCGCCAGCAGCCAAGTTTTGGGGGCCCTAACCGGGGAGCTGTTTTTT
TRBV2	NA	NA	TRBJ2-4	CASSALDSAKYDIQYF	TGTGCCAGCAGTGCTTTGGACAGTGCGAAATATGACATTCAGTACTTC
TRBV14	TRBD1	once	TRBJ2-7	CASSQAGQGVWEQYF	TGTGCCAGCAGCCAAGCGGGACAGGGAGTTTGGGAGCAGTACTTC
TRBV6-5	TRBD1	NA	TRBJ2-7	CASSRGQGSSYEQYF	TGTGCCAGCAGCCGAGGACAGGGATCGTCCTACGAGCAGTACTTC
TRBV2	NA	NA	TRBJ2-7	CASGSRTFTYEQYF	TGTGCCAGCGGTAGCCGGACTTTCACCTACGAGCAGTACTTC
TRBV5-4	NA	once	TRBJ2-7	CASSRGSYEQYF	TGTGCCAGCAGTAGGGGTTCCTACGAGCAGTACTTC
TRBV6-5	TRBD1	NA	TRBJ1-2	CASSYSTGGHGYTF	TGTGCCAGCAGTTACTCGACAGGGGGCCATGGCTACACCTTC
TRBV6-1	NA	NA	TRBJ2-1	CASSGSVYNEQFF	TGTGCCAGCAGTGGGTCCGTTTACAATGAGCAGTTCTTC
TRBV5-1	TRBD1	NA	TRBJ1-2	CASSLGGDSYAPNYGYTF	TGCGCCAGCAGCTTGGGAGGGGACAGCTATGCCCCTAACTATGGCTACACCTTC
TRBV19	NA	few	TRBJ1-2	CASSVGYAGYGYTF	TGTGCCAGTAGCGTTGGTTACGCTGGATATGGCTACACCTTC
TRBV30	NA	few	TRBJ1-3	CACPQSNSGNTIYF	TGTGCCTGTCCGCAGTCCAACTCTGGAAACACCATATATTTT